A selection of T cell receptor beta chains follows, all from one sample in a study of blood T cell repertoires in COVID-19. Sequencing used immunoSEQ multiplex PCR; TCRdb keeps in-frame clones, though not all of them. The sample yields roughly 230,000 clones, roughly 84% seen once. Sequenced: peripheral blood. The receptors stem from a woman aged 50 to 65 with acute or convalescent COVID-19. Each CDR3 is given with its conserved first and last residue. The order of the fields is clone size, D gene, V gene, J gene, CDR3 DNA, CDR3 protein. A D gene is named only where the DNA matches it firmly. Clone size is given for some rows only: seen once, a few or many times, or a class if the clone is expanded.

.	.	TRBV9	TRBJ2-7	TGTGCCAGCAGCGTGTCGCAGGGGTTAGGCGAGCAGTACTTC	CASSVSQGLGEQYF
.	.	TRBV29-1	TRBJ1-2	TGCAGCGTTGGGAGAGGGCGCCCGGAGGGCTACACCTTC	CSVGRGRPEGYTF
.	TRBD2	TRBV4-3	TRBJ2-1	TGCGCCAGCAGCCCAACTAGCGGGGGTTACAATGAGCAGTTCTTC	CASSPTSGGYNEQFF
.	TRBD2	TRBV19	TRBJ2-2	TGTGCCAGTAGTATCTCGGCTAGCGGGGTTAACACCGGGGAGCTGTTTTTT	CASSISASGVNTGELFF
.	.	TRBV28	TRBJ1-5	TGTGCCAGCAGTTTTGGGGGGACCTATAGCAATCAGCCCCAGCATTTT	CASSFGGTYSNQPQHF
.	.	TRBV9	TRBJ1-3	TGTGCCAGCAGCGTAAGGGCAGGGGGAAACACCATATATTTT	CASSVRAGGNTIYF
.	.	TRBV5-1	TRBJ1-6	TGCGCCAGCAGCTTGTCCCCCAGCTCCTATAATTCACCCCTCCACTTT	CASSLSPSSYNSPLHF
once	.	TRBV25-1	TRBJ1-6	TGTGCCAGCAGTGATTACGGCGGTGGTGATAATTCACCCCTCCACTTT	CASSDYGGGDNSPLHF
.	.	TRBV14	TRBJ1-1	TGTGCCAGCAACAGCGGGGGGGTTGAAGCTTTCTTT	CASNSGGVEAFF
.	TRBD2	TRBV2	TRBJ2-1	TGTGCCAGCACGACTAGCGGGAGCAATGAGCAGTTCTTC	CASTTSGSNEQFF
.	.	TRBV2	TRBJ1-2	TGTGCCAGCAGTGCGGAGAACTATGGCTACACCTTC	CASSAENYGYTF
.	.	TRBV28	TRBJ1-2	TGTGCCAGCAGTACCGGGTATTTAGGCTACACCTTC	CASSTGYLGYTF
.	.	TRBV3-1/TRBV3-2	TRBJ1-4	TGTGCCAGCAGCCCAACGAAGGGGAAGGGGGAAAAACTGTTTTTT	CASSPTKGKGEKLFF
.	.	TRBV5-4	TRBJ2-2	TGTGCCAGCAGCCGACAGGTTGGGGGCACCGGGGAGCTGTTTTTT	CASSRQVGGTGELFF
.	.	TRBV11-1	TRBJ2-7	TGTGCCAGCAGCTTCAGGGGCCCCTACGAGCAGTACTTC	CASSFRGPYEQYF
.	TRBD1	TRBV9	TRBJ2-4	TGTGCCAGCAGCGGAGGACAGGGTTGGGACATTCAGTACTTC	CASSGGQGWDIQYF
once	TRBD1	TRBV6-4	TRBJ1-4	TGTGCCAGCAGAATCTCCGGGACAGGGAATGAAAAACTGTTTTTT	CASRISGTGNEKLFF